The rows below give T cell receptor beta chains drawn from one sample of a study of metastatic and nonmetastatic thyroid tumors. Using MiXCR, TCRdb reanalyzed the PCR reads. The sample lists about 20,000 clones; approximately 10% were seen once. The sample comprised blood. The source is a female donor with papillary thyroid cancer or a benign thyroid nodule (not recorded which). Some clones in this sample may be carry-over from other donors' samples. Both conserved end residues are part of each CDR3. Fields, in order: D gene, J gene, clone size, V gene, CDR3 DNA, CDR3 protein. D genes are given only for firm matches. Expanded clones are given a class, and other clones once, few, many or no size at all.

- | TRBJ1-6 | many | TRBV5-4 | TGTGCCAGCAGCGCCGGTCCAGAAGGGCGTAATTCACCCCTCCACTTT | CASSAGPEGRNSPLHF
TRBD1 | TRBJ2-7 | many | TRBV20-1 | TGCAGTGCTGGACAGGGGGGGGCTTACGAGCAGTACTTC | CSAGQGGAYEQYF
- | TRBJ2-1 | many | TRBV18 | TGTGCCAGCTCACCACCCCAACTAGTCGAGCAGTTCTTC | CASSPPQLVEQFF
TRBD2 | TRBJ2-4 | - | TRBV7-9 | TGTGCCAGCAGCTCCCCGGGGGGAGCCAAAAACATTCAGTACTTC | CASSSPGGAKNIQYF
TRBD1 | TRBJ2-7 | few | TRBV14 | TGTGCCAGCAGCCAGCCCGGACAGGGTTCCTACGAGCAGTACTTC | CASSQPGQGSYEQYF
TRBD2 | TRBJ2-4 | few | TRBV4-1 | TGCGCCAGCAGCCCCCCAACTCTAGCGGGAATCAACATTCAGTACTTC | CASSPPTLAGINIQYF
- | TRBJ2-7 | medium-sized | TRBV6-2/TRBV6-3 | TGTGCCAGCAGTTTGCGGGGACCTCCGGACGAGCAGTACTTC | CASSLRGPPDEQYF
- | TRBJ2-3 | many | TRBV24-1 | TGTGCCACCTCTAGCAGTACAGATACGCAGTATTTT | CATSSSTDTQYF
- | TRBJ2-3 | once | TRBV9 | TGTGCCAGCAGCGGTACGTGGGGGGCAGGCACAGATACGCAGTATTTT | CASSGTWGAGTDTQYF
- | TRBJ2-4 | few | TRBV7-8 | TGTGCCAGCAGCGTTCTCGGCGAGATAGCCAAAAACATTCAGTACTTC | CASSVLGEIAKNIQYF
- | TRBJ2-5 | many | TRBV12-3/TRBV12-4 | TGTGCCAGCAGGAGTCCCGGGACGCAAGGGACCCAGTACTTC | CASRSPGTQGTQYF
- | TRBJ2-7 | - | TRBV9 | TGTGCCAGCAGCGGAGGCCCCGGGGGCGAGCAGTACTTC | CASSGGPGGEQYF
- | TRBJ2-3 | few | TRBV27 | TGTGCCAGCAGTTCAGGATGGGGCACAGATACGCAGTATTTT | CASSSGWGTDTQYF
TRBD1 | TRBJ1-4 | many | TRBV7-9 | TGTGCCAGCAGCCGCGATAGGGGGCATAGGGGTAATGAAAAACTGTTTTTT | CASSRDRGHRGNEKLFF
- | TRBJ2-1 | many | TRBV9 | TGTGCCAGCAGCGTATCGAGGGCGAGTGAGCAGTTCTTC | CASSVSRASEQFF
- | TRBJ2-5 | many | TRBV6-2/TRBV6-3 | TGTGCCAGTGTCGAACAGCCCCAAGAGACCCAGTACTTC | CASVEQPQETQYF
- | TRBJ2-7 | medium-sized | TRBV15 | TGTGCCACCAGCAGGGAAAGCGCGGGCACCTACGAGCAGTACTTC | CATSRESAGTYEQYF
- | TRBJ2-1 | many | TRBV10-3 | TGTGCCATCAGTGAGTCGGGTCAGGGGTCTTACAATGAGCAGTTCTTC | CAISESGQGSYNEQFF
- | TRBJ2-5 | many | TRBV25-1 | TGTGCCAGCAGTGAATTCGGCAGGGCTGAAGAGACCCAGTACTTC | CASSEFGRAEETQYF
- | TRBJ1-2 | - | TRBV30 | TGTGCCTGGAGTGTTGGGGGGACGAACTATGGCTACACCTTC | CAWSVGGTNYGYTF
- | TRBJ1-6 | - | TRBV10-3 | TGTGCCATCAGTCGGGACCCAAATAATTCACCCCTCCACTTT | CAISRDPNNSPLHF
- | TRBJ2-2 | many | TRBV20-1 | TGCAGTGCGGTAGGTCGGGCGTTCGCGAACACCGGGGAGCTGTTTTTT | CSAVGRAFANTGELFF
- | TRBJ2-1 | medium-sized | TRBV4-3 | TGCGCCAGCAGCCAAGATCATGCTAGTGGATACAATGAGCAGTTCTTC | CASSQDHASGYNEQFF